The text below deals with one T cell receptor beta chain. This clonotype turned up a few times. No antigen is known for it. One base away there is no much larger clone; base qualities are not given. The donors were six healthy women who made up three monozygous twin pairs. All three twin pairs had been reared together, and it was thought likely that the same infectious agents and vaccines had been met by these twin pairs. TCR cDNA libraries were prepared from RNA that was isolated from peripheral blood mononuclear cells. From the cysteine up to the phenylalanine, the CDR3 has a length of 12 residues. CDR3 DNA only is kept here, 36 bases in frame from base 1. Trimming takes 1 base from V and 5 bases from J, and the germline ends sit 8 bases apart. From a lookup of the germline V gene (reference sequence), CDR1 and CDR2 are DFQATT and SNEGSKA. The library was prepared using 5' RACE. The sequencer listed for this sample is Illumina Genome Analyzer IIx. RNA-based TCR cDNA libraries were prepared by a previously described protocol with several modifications. Sample-specific barcodes were introduced on both ends of each TCR cDNA library during cDNA synthesis and amplification to prevent cross-contamination. In the paper's pipeline: Between about 100,000 and nearly 550,000 clonotypes were identified per individual, with roughly 2.2 to 3.6 million CDR3-containing reads per library. Reads carrying improper barcode index combinations were removed, after which the MiTCR software was used to build a cloneset for each library. During the assembly of CDR3 clonotypes by MiTCR, low-quality reads were filtered or rescued and PCR and sequencing errors were corrected. Artificial out-of-frame clonotypes were removed by being mapped to in-frame sequences, with one indel in the CDR3 allowed. Similarity of V and J gene usage between donors was measured as Jensen-Shannon divergence divided by mean entropy. TCRdb reprocessed the public reads (quality trimming at Q25 with fastp, clone calling with MiXCR) and kept in-frame beta chains. For every CDR3 protein sequence, its rows merge into one entry that carries the most common genes and DNA. The V and J calls, along with clone size, are taken from TCRdb and not from the paper's own processing. Across this sample there are fewer than 450,000 distinct CDR3 sequences, with 25% to 35% seen only once. The ten largest clones add up to roughly 5.5% of the sample.

This sample stems from a study of identical twins' blood T cells (dated by TCRdb to the early 2010s). The study in broad terms: The approximately 12 libraries, six for the alpha chain and six for the beta chain, together yielded about 50 million Illumina reads. The study compared TCR alpha and beta chain repertoires of three pairs of monozygous twins using next-generation sequencing to assess genetic influence on repertoire formation. Findings and caveats that apply to the study as a whole: V gene usage was reported to be markedly more similar within twin pairs than between unrelated donors, even among non-selected out-of-frame TCRbeta clonotypes. The study stated that the proposed role of the TCRalpha J segment in MHC recognition during thymic selection needs to be validated by independent studies. Among the most abundant TCRbeta clonotypes, each donor shared more CDR3 sequences with her twin than with unrelated donors. Because the twins were reared together, environmental influences could not be excluded as an explanation for twin similarity. The count of CDR3 clonotypes shared by two donors depended mainly on the product of the two donors' cloneset sizes, and twins did not clearly depart from this trend.

Input material: PBMCs. This receptor chain uses TRBV20-1 and TRBJ1-2; TRBD1 is possibly the D segment (6 matching bases). The sequence was obtained from a woman aged 18 to 55 in good health. The DNA sequence is as follows: TGCAGTGCTAGAGGGACAGAATATGGCTACACCTTC. Its protein is CSARGTEYGYTF.